This paragraph reports one T cell receptor (beta chain). The sample belongs to a study of technical replicates of blood from several donors. Measured with immunoSEQ multiplex PCR; TCRdb has only the in-frame clones, and not every one. This table has 60,000 to 75,000 clones, 87% appearing once. CDR3 length: 12 residues. The V gene's germline CDR1 is SGHDN and CDR2 FVKESK. V was trimmed by 10 bases and J by 0 bases, leaving 9 bases between them. The rearrangement joins TRBV14 to TRBJ1-1, with D hard to call. The sequencing sample was made of PBMCs. The TCR sequence derives from a human donor in good health. Some clones in this sample may be carry-over from other donors' samples. The DNA of the CDR3 is TGTGCCACCCGGCGGATGAACACTGAAGCTTTCTTT. It yields the protein CATRRMNTEAFF.